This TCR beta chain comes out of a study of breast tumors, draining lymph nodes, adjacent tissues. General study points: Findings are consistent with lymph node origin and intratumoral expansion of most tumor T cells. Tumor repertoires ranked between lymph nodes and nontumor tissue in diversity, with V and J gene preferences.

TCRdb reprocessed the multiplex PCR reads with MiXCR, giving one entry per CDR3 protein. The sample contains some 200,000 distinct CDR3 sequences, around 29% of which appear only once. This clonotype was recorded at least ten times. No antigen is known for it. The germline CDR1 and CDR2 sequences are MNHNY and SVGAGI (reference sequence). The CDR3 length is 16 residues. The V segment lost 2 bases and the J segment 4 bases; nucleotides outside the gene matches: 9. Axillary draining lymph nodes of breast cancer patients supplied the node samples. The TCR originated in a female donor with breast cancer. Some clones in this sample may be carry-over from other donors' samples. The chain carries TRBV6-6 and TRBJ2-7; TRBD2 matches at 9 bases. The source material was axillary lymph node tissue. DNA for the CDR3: TGTGCCAGCAGTTACCTTAGGACTAGCGAACTTTACGAGCAGTACTTC. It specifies CASSYLRTSELYEQYF.